Listed here is a single T cell receptor beta chain. In the same sample, other DNA sequences code for this CDR3. The sample is drawn from a study of blood T cell repertoires in COVID-19. Clones were read by immunoSEQ multiplex PCR, and TCRdb kept only the in-frame ones, dropping some. Of 170,000 or so clones in the sample, roughly 90% were seen once. In germline, CDR1 is SEHNR, CDR2 FQNEAQ (reference sequence). The CDR3 runs to 14 residues. V was cut by 1 base and J by 0 bases, with 6 bases left in between. The rearrangement links TRBV7-9 to TRBJ1-1, with D unresolved. This clonotype was sampled from a woman aged 45 to 65 who had recovered from COVID-19. Material: PBMCs or T cells enriched from blood (not recorded which). The CDR3 coding sequence is TGTGCCAGCAGCTTAGTGGGAGTGAACACTGAAGCTTTCTTT. Protein product: CASSLVGVNTEAFF.